This TCR beta chain stems from a study of blood T cell repertoires in COVID-19. In the study overall: Samples came from the United States, Italy and Spain, spanning acute and convalescent COVID-19. T cells, B-cell-depleted T cells, or PBMCs supplied cDNA or gDNA.

J lost 0 bases, V lost 5 bases, and 13 bases had no gene match. The CDR3 has 18 residues. CDR1 SGHRS and CDR2 YFSETQ come from the germline V gene. This clone was seen just once. In the original workflow: Reference gene primers were amplified, and this amplification served to estimate nucleated cell counts. The repertoire was sequenced with immunoSEQ multiplex PCR; TCRdb's copy has only in-frame clones and lacks some. The DNA gave D and trimming, while V, J and clone size come from that table. This repertoire shows 200,000 or so clones, roughly four fifths found once; its top ten account for about 2.4%.

The sample was peripheral blood. The chain carries TRBV5-1 and TRBJ1-4; 7 bases match TRBD1. This TCR was recovered from a woman in her sixties or seventies with acute or convalescent COVID-19. The CDR3: CASSRTGPLSATNEKLFF. The CDR3 DNA sequence: TGCGCCAGCAGTCGGACAGGTCCGTTATCGGCAACTAATGAAAAACTGTTTTTT.